The clone carrying this T cell receptor (beta chain) has just one count. Each of the donors was a healthy bone marrow donor. The sample is drawn from a study of cytomegalovirus exposure and HLA in healthy donors. Study summary: Of several hundred genotyped donors, around 80% grouped in the Caucasian-associated ancestry cluster.

The germline V gene encodes CDR1 MRHNA and CDR2 SNTAGT. The CDR3 spans 13 residues. V gave up 3 bases and J gave up 4 bases, with 9 bases separating them. Primers included in the PCR were 60 Vbeta and 13 Jbeta primers. Clones were sequenced by immunoSEQ multiplex PCR, and TCRdb holds only the in-frame ones, with some missing. The sample shows about 82,000 clones, approximately 90% of them seen only once. The chain is built from TRBV6-4 and TRBJ1-1; D remains ambiguous. The sequence derives from a man between 18 and 35 years old in good health and CMV-seronegative. Material for sequencing was PBMCs. The CDR3, as DNA: TGTGCCAGCAGTGAACTCGGAGGCACTGAAGCTTTCTTT. Its translation: CASSELGGTEAFF.